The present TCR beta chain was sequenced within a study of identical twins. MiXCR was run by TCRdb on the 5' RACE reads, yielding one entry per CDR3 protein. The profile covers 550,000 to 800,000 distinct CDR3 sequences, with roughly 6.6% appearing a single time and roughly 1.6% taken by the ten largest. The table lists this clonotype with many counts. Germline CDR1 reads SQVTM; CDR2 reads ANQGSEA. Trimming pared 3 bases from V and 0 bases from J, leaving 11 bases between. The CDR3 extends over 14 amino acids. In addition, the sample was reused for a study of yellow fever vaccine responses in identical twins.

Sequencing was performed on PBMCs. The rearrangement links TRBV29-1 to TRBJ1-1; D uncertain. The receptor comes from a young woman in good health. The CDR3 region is CSVDFGTMNTEAFF. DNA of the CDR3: TGCAGCGTTGATTTCGGCACAATGAACACTGAAGCTTTCTTT.